The 9 T cell receptor beta chains listed next were all sequenced from one sample in a study of T-cell reconstitution after alpha-beta-depleted transplantation in children. Unique molecular identifiers tagged the TCRbeta library. MiXCR, run by TCRdb on the PCR reads, gives a single entry per CDR3 protein. The table records over 400,000 distinct CDR3 sequences, around 13% of them present only once. Sequencing used PBMCs from the stem cell graft donor, obtained from the stem cell graft. The receptors originated from a human donor who donated a stem cell graft to a child with combined immunodeficiency.

This clonotype turned up a few times. V usage is TRBV11-2 and J usage is TRBJ2-7; no firm D call. The ends were cut back, 1 base at V and 2 bases at J, with 9 bases in the middle. CDR3 size: 14 residues. The germline CDR1 and CDR2 sequences are SGHAT and FQNNGV. The CDR3 sequence: CASSLGRLPYEQYF. The CDR3 DNA follows: TGTGCCAGCAGCTTAGGACGGTTGCCCTACGAGCAGTACTTC.

Of note for this clonotype: One end of the junction fails to match germline, which may point to a read error. The rearrangement links TRBV12-3 or TRBV12-4 to TRBJ1-1; the D gene is possibly TRBD1 (5 bases). This CDR3 contains 13 residues. Here the CDR3 DNA reads TGTGCCATCAGTTTGACGGTACCTACAGGAGCTTTCTTT. This encodes CAISLTVPTGAFF.

This clonotype was picked up a small number of times. The V gene is TRBV18, the J gene TRBJ2-2, with a possible D match to TRBD1 (6 bases). Germline CDR1 reads KGHSH; CDR2 reads LQKENI. The CDR3 totals 14 residues. Trimming stripped 3 bases from V and 4 bases from J, with 9 bases between. The CDR3 region has the DNA TGTGCCAGCTCACCGGGACAACGCACCGGGGAGCTGTTTTTT. Translated: CASSPGQRTGELFF.

This clonotype was counted many times. The chain employs TRBV12-3 or TRBV12-4 and TRBJ2-7, with 8 nucleotides matching TRBD1. J was trimmed by 0 bases and V by 7 bases; bases with no gene match: 5. The CDR3 is 14 residues long. The CDR3 region is CASTRQGSSYEQYF. The CDR3 DNA is TGTGCCAGCACCCGACAGGGGAGCTCCTACGAGCAGTACTTC.

The V and J genes are TRBV25-1 and TRBJ2-1; 7 bases agree with TRBD1. There are 14 residues in the CDR3. Per germline, CDR1 MGHDK and CDR2 SYGVNS. V trimming: 5 bases; J trimming: 7 bases; junction bases outside the gene matches: 8. The CDR3 coding sequence is TGTGCCAGCAGTAAAACAGGGGTGAGGAATGAGCAGTTCTTC. Amino acid sequence: CASSKTGVRNEQFF. The full variable domain, rest sourced from reference TRBV25-1 and TRBJ2-1, is EADIYQTPRYLVIGTGKKITLECSQTMGHDKMYWYQQDPGMELHLIHYSYGVNSTEKGDLSSESTVSRIRTEHFPLTLESARPSHTSQYLCASSKTGVRNEQFFGPGTRLTVL.

This CDR3 is CSAPSFPGTGSVSNYGYTF. The CDR3, as DNA: TGCAGTGCTCCTTCATTTCCCGGGACAGGGTCTGTCTCAAACTATGGCTACACCTTC. This chain joins TRBV20-1 and TRBJ1-2; TRBD1 agrees at 9 bases. The CDR3 consists of 19 residues. The V segment lost 5 bases and the J segment 2 bases; nucleotides outside the gene matches: 21. CDR1 is DFQATT, CDR2 SNEGSKA, per germline (reference sequence).

This chain connects TRBV11-1 to TRBJ1-1; TRBD1 agrees at 8 bases. The CDR3 totals 13 residues. CDR1 and CDR2 from the germline V gene are SGHAT and FQDESV (reference sequence). With V trimmed by 0 bases and J by 11 bases, 5 bases remained unmatched. CDR3 protein: CASSLAFQGAAFF. DNA for the CDR3: TGTGCCAGCAGCTTAGCCTTCCAGGGGGCTGCTTTCTTT.

This clonotype has a handful of counts. The chain couples TRBV7-6 to TRBJ2-2; tentative D call: TRBD1 (6 bases). The CDR3 runs 15 residues. The germline V gene encodes CDR1 SGHVS and CDR2 FNYEAQ. V lost 6 bases, J lost 0 bases, and 11 bases lay in between. CDR3 sequence reads: CASSPGVTNTGELFF. The CDR3 coding sequence is TGTGCCAGCAGTCCAGGGGTGACGAACACCGGGGAGCTGTTTTTT.

The sample holds many counts of this clonotype. This chain connects TRBV5-5 to TRBJ2-7, with D perhaps TRBD1 (6 bases). The CDR3 extends over 15 amino acids. Germline lookup yields CDR1 SGHKS and CDR2 YYEKEE (reference sequence). Deletions cut 0 bases from V and 3 bases from J, with 13 bases between. CDR3 loop: CASSLEEQGYYEQYF. The DNA for the CDR3 is TGTGCCAGCAGCTTGGAAGAACAGGGTTACTACGAGCAGTACTTC.